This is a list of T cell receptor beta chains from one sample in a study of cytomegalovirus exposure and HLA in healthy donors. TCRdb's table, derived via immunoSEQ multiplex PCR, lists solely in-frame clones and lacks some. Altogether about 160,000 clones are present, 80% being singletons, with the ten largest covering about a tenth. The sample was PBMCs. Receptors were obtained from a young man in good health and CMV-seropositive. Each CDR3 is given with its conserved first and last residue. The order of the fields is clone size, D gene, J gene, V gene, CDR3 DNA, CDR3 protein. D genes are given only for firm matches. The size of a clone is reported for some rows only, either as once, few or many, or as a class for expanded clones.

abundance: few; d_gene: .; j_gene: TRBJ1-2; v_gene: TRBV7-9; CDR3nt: TGTTCCAGTCAGGGCTATGGCTACACCTTC; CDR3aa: CSSQGYGYTF
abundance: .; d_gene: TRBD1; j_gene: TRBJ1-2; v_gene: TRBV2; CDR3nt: TGTGCCAGATATCAGACAGGGACCGACTATGGCTACACCTTC; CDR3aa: CARYQTGTDYGYTF
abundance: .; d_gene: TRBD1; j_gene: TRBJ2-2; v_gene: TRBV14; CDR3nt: TGTGCCAGCAGCCAATTTACAGGGGCGAGCAAACGAGGGGAGCTGTTTTTT; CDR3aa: CASSQFTGASKRGELFF
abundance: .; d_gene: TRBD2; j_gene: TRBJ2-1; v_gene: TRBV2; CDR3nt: TGTGCCAGCAGGCCGACTAGCGGGAGGGAAAATGAGCAGTTCTTC; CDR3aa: CASRPTSGRENEQFF
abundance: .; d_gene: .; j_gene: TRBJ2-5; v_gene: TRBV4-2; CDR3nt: TGTGCCAGCAGCCAAGATGAGGGGGAGCGCCAAGAGACCCAGTACTTC; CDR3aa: CASSQDEGERQETQYF
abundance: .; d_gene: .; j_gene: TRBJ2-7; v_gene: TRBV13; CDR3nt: TGTGCCAGCAGCCCGCGTTACGAGCAGTACTTC; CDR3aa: CASSPRYEQYF
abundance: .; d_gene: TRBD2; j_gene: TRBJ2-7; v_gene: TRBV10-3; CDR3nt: TGTGCCGGAGGGCCAGGGACTAGCGGTTCCTACGAGCAGTACTTC; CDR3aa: CAGGPGTSGSYEQYF
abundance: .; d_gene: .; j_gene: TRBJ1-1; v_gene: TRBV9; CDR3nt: TGTGCCAGCAGCGTAGGAGCAGGCTGGGTGAACACTGAAGCTTTCTTT; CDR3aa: CASSVGAGWVNTEAFF
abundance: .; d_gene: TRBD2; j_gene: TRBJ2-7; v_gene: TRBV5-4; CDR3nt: TGTGCCAGCAGCTTGTCGGCTAGCGGGAGCTACGAGCAGTACTTC; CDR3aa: CASSLSASGSYEQYF
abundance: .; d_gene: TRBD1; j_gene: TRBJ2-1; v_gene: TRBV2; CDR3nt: TGTGCCACCCTCCCCCCCGGGACAGTCTCCTACAATGAGCAGTTCTTC; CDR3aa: CATLPPGTVSYNEQFF
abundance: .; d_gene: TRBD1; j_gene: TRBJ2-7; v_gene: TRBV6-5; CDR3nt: TGTGCCAGCAGCCCGACAGGGGACGGGTCCTACGAGCAGTACTTC; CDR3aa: CASSPTGDGSYEQYF
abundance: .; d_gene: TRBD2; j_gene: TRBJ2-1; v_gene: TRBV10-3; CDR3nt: TGTGCCATCAGGGAAGCGGGGCGGACCTACAATGAGCAGTTCTTC; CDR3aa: CAIREAGRTYNEQFF
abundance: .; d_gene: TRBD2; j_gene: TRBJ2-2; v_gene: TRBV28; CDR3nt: TGTGCCAGCCTCGGGGGGGGGAACACCGGGGAGCTGTTTTTT; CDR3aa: CASLGGGNTGELFF
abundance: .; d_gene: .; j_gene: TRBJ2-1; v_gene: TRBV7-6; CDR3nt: TGTGCCAGCAGCTCCGCCCCCGACAGATCCTCCTACAATGAGCAGTTCTTC; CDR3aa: CASSSAPDRSSYNEQFF
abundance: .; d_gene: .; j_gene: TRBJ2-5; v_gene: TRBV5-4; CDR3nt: TGTGCCAGCAGCTCCCCAGCTAGCCCCCAAGAGACCCAGTACTTC; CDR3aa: CASSSPASPQETQYF
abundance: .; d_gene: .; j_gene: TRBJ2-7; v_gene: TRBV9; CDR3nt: TGTGCCAGCAGCGTAGGAGGGGGGGCTGGCGAGCAGTACTTC; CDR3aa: CASSVGGGAGEQYF
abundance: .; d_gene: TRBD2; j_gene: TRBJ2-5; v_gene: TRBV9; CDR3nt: TGTGCCAGCAGCGTAGGAAGCGGGAGCATCGAGACCCAGTACTTC; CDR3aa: CASSVGSGSIETQYF
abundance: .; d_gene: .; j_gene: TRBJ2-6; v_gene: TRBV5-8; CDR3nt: TGTGCCAGCAGCACACGGACTTCTGGGGCCAACGTCCTGACTTTC; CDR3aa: CASSTRTSGANVLTF
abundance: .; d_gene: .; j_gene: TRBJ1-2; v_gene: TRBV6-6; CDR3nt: TGTGCCAGCACCCACTCGGCCAGGCCCTATGGCTACACCTTC; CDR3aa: CASTHSARPYGYTF
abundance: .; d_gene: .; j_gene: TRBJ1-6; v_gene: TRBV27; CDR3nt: TGTGCCAGCACCACCAGTGGCACCAATTCACCCCTCCACTTT; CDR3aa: CASTTSGTNSPLHF
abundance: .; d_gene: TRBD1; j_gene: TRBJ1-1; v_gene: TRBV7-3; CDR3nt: TGTGCCAGCAGTCCCGAGGCAGTGACAGGGCCAACTTTCTTT; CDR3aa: CASSPEAVTGPTFF
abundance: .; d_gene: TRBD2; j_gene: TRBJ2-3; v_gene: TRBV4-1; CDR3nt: TGCGCCAGCAGCCAAGTTCCTCCCGGGACTAGCGGGAGTGGGGATACGCAGTATTTT; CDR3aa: CASSQVPPGTSGSGDTQYF
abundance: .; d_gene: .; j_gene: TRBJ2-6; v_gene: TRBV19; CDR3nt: TGTGCCAGTAGCCCCCCGGAGGCGAGGTGGTCTGGGGCCAACGTCCTGACTTTC; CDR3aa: CASSPPEARWSGANVLTF
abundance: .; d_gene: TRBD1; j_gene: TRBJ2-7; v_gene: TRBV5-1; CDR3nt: TGCGCCAGCAGCTACCTTCCGGACAGGGGCTCAGAGCAGTACTTC; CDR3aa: CASSYLPDRGSEQYF
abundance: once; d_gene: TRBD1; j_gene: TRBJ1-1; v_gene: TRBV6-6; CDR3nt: TGTGCCAGCAGCGGACAGGGGAGAACTGAAGCTTTCTTT; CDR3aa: CASSGQGRTEAFF
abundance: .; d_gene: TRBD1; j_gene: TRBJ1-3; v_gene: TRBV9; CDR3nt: TGTGCCAGCAGCCCCGACAGGGCACTAAGCTCTGGAAACACCATATATTTT; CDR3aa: CASSPDRALSSGNTIYF
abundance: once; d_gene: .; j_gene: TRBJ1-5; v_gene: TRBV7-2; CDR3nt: TGTGCCAGCAGCTTAAACCGAGATCAGCCCCAGCATTTT; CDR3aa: CASSLNRDQPQHF
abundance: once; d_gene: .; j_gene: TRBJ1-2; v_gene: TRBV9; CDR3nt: TGTGCCAGCAGCTTGCGAGGTCGGGGGGTCGATGGCTACACCTTC; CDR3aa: CASSLRGRGVDGYTF
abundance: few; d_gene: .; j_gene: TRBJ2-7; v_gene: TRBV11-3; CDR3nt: TGTGCCAGCAGCTTAGGTCGGGAGTACGAGCAGTACTTC; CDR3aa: CASSLGREYEQYF
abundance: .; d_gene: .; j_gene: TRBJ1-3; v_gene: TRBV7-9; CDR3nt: TGTTCCAGCAGCCCGCAACGATCGGGAAGTCGTGGAAACACCATATATTTT; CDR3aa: CSSSPQRSGSRGNTIYF
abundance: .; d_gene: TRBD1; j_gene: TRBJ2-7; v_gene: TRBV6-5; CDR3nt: TGTGCCAGCAGTTACTCCGGGACAGGAACCTACGAGCAGTACTTC; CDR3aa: CASSYSGTGTYEQYF
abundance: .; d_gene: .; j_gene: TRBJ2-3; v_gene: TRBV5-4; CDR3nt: TGTGCCAGCGGGCGGACTAGCACAGATACGCAGTATTTT; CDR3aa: CASGRTSTDTQYF
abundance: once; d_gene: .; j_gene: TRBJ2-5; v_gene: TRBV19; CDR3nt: TGTGCCAGTAGTATAGTAAGGGGAGAGACCCAGTACTTC; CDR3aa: CASSIVRGETQYF
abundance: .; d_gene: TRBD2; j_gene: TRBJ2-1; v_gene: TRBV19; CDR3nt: TGTGCCAGCAAAATCGTAGCGGGGGTGGCCTACAATGAGCAGTTCTTC; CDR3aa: CASKIVAGVAYNEQFF
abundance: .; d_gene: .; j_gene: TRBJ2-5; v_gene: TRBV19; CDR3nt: TGTGCCAGTAGTATGTGGAGGGACCAAGAGACCCAGTACTTC; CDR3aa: CASSMWRDQETQYF
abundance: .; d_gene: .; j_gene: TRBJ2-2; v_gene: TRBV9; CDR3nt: TGTGCCAGCAGCCTGACAGGGAACACCGGGGAGCTGTTTTTT; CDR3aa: CASSLTGNTGELFF
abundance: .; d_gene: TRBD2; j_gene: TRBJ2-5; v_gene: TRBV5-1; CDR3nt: TGCGCCAGCACCTTAGCGGGAGGTGTAGAGACCCAGTACTTC; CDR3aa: CASTLAGGVETQYF
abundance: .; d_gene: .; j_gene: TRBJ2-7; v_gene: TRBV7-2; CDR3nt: TGTGTCAGCAGCCAACCGCCAATACTCTACGAGCAGTACTTC; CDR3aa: CVSSQPPILYEQYF
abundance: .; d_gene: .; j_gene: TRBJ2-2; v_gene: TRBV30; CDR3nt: TGTGCCTGGAGTGTACTTGCCACCCACACCGGGGAGCTGTTTTTT; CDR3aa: CAWSVLATHTGELFF
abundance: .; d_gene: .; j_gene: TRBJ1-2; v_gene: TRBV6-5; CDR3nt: TGTGCCAGCAGTAACGGGGAGGGCGGCTACACCTTC; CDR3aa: CASSNGEGGYTF
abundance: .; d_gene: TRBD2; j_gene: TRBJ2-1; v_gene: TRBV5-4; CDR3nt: TGTGCCAGCAGCAAGGCACCGGGACTAGCGGGAAGTGAGCAGTTCTTC; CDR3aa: CASSKAPGLAGSEQFF
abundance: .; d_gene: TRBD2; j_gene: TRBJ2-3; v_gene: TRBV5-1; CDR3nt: TGCGCCAGCAGCTCCCACGGGGGGAGGGGCACAGATACGCAGTATTTT; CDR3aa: CASSSHGGRGTDTQYF
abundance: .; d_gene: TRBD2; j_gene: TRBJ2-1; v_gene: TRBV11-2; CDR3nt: TGTGCCAGCATCCCAGGGCTAGCGGGGAGCGGTGAGCAGTTCTTC; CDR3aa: CASIPGLAGSGEQFF
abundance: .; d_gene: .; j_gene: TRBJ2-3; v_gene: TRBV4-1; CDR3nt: TGCGCCAGCAAAAGTGAGCTCTCTAGCACAGATACGCAGTATTTT; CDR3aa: CASKSELSSTDTQYF
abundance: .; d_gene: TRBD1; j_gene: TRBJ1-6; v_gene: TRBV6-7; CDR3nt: TGTGCCAGCAGTTACTTCGGACAGGGCAGAACCTCCTATAATTCACCCCTCCACTTT; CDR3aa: CASSYFGQGRTSYNSPLHF
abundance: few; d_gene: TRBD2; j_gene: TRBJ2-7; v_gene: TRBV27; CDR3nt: TGTGCCAGCAGTTCCAGGACTAGCGGGGTCGAGCAGTACTTC; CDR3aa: CASSSRTSGVEQYF
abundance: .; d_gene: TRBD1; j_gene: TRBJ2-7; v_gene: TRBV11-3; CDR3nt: TGTGCCAGCAGCTTGAACCTGCGTCGGGACAGTCCCTACGAGCAGTACTTC; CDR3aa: CASSLNLRRDSPYEQYF
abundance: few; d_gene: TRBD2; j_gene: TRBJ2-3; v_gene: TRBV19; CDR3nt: TGTGCCAGTAGTCTAGGACTAGCGGGAACTAGCACAGATACGCAGTATTTT; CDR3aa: CASSLGLAGTSTDTQYF
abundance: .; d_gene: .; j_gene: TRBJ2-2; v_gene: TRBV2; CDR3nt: TGTGCCAGCAGCCCAACTCCCCGTGGCGGGGAGCTGTTTTTT; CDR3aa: CASSPTPRGGELFF